One sample yielded the 11 T cell receptor beta chains listed below, sequenced in a study of blood T cells in healthy people across ages. Through a sample-barcoded 5' primer and a J-beta primer mix, a second PCR was run for roughly 6 to 11 cycles. TCRdb passed the 5' RACE reads through MiXCR, listing each CDR3 protein once. Here the sample spans about 900,000 distinct CDR3 sequences, around 49% being singletons. The sample was blood. The receptors stem from a man aged 25 to 40 in good health.

In its sample, this clonotype was seen a few times. CDR3 sequence (DNA): TGTGCCAGCAGCGTAGTTCAGGACACAGATACGCAGTATTTT. It codes for CASSVVQDTDTQYF. The V gene is TRBV9, the J gene TRBJ2-3; D is unresolved. CDR1 and CDR2 from the germline V gene are SGDLS and YYNGEE. This CDR3 comprises 14 residues. The V and J ends lost 0 bases and 2 bases respectively, with 7 bases between them.

V and J are TRBV5-1 and TRBJ2-1, with TRBD2 identical over 7 bases. Trimming took 0 bases from V and 6 from J; bases not matched to a gene: 6. CDR3 length: 15 amino acids. Germline lookup yields CDR1 SGHRS and CDR2 YFSETQ. In nucleotides, the CDR3 is TGCGCCAGCAGCTTGGGTGGACTAGGCAGCAATGAGCAGTTCTTC. It translates to CASSLGGLGSNEQFF.

V gene TRBV28 combines with J gene TRBJ2-7; 9 bases match TRBD1. The CDR3 has 15 residues. The V segment lost 4 bases and the J segment 6 bases; nucleotides outside the gene matches: 10. The germline V gene encodes CDR1 MDHEN and CDR2 SYDVKM. CDR3 bases: TGTGCCAGCAGTTCGCTCCCGGGACAGGGATGCGAGCAGTACTTC. It is translated as CASSSLPGQGCEQYF.

This clonotype was found once. CDR3 in amino acids: CATSEASGSGDTQYF. For the CDR3, the DNA is TGTGCCACCAGTGAAGCTAGCGGGAGTGGGGATACGCAGTATTTT. This rearrangement joins TRBV24-1 to TRBJ2-3; TRBD2 agrees at 10 bases. This CDR3 contains 15 residues. Germline-derived CDR1 and CDR2 are KGHDR and SFDVKD. Unmatched junction bases numbered 6, after V lost 4 bases and J lost 6 bases.

About this clonotype: The junction departs from germline at one end; a sequencing error may be responsible. The chain employs TRBV2 and TRBJ2-1; TRBD2 aligns across 9 bases. Germline CDR1 and CDR2: SNHLY and FYNNEI. The CDR3 spans 19 residues. CDR3 sequence (DNA): TGTGCCAACAGTGAGGGGTCGCGGGGGGGCCCTTTTCGCTACAATGAGCAGTTCTTC. Translating gives CANSEGSRGGPFRYNEQFF.

The chain links TRBV7-9 to TRBJ2-5; D might be TRBD2 (7 bases). V was cut by 6 bases and J by 11 bases, with 28 bases left in between. The germline CDR1 and CDR2 sequences are SEHNR and FQNEAQ (reference sequence). This CDR3 is 16 amino acids long. As DNA, the CDR3 is TGTGCCAGCAGTCCTAGGAAGTGGGGGGGCAGGGATGAGCAGTACTTC. Its protein is CASSPRKWGGRDEQYF.

V gene TRBV6-5 combines with J gene TRBJ2-3, with D maybe TRBD1 (6 bases). The CDR3 sequence is 14 residues long. Trimming left V 5 bases short and J 4 bases short, with 13 bases between. Germline CDR1 reads MNHEY; CDR2 reads SVGAGI. The CDR3 reads CASSRTGSPDTQYF. In nucleotides, the CDR3 is TGTGCCAGCAGTAGAACAGGGTCCCCAGATACGCAGTATTTT.

The rearrangement uses TRBV7-8 and TRBJ1-2; 7 nucleotides match TRBD1. The CDR3 sequence is 15 residues long. Germline CDR1 is SGHVS and CDR2 is FQNEAQ. V was clipped by 0 bases and J by 3 bases; unmatched bases: 4. In DNA, the CDR3 is TGTGCCAGCAGCTTAGCGCTCACAGGGGACTATGGCTACACCTTC. It specifies CASSLALTGDYGYTF.

The genes are TRBV6-5 and TRBJ1-5; no clear D. The ends were cut back, 0 bases at V and 8 bases at J, with 8 bases in the middle. CDR1 is MNHEY, CDR2 SVGAGI, per germline. The CDR3 consists of 13 residues. CDR3 residues: CASSYSYVEPQHF. The DNA of the CDR3 is TGTGCCAGCAGTTACTCGTACGTTGAGCCCCAGCATTTT.

The rearrangement joins TRBV7-3 to TRBJ2-6; D call uncertain. V lost 5 bases to trimming and J lost 0 bases, with 8 bases between them. Per the germline V gene, CDR1 is SGHTA and CDR2 is FQGTGA. This CDR3 region has 15 residues. The CDR3 region has the DNA TGTGCCAGCAGCCTCTACAACTCTGGGGCCAACGTCCTGACTTTC. It encodes CASSLYNSGANVLTF.

The chain is built from TRBV5-1 and TRBJ2-3; TRBD1 matches 11 bases. Looked up from germline, CDR1 is SGHRS and CDR2 is YFSETQ. The junction had 7 bases not matched to a gene; V was cut back by 1 base and J by 6 bases. This CDR3 region has 16 residues. CDR3 sequence (DNA): TGCGCCAGCAGCTTGCTTCGCGGGACAGGGGGGGATACGCAGTATTTT. Protein product: CASSLLRGTGGDTQYF. The whole variable domain, filled in from reference TRBV5-1 and TRBJ2-3, reads KAGVTQTPRYLIKTRGQQVTLSCSPISGHRSVSWYQQTPGQGLQFLFEYFSETQRNKGNFPGRFSGRQFSNSRSEMNVSTLELGDSALYLCASSLLRGTGGDTQYFGPGTRLTVL.